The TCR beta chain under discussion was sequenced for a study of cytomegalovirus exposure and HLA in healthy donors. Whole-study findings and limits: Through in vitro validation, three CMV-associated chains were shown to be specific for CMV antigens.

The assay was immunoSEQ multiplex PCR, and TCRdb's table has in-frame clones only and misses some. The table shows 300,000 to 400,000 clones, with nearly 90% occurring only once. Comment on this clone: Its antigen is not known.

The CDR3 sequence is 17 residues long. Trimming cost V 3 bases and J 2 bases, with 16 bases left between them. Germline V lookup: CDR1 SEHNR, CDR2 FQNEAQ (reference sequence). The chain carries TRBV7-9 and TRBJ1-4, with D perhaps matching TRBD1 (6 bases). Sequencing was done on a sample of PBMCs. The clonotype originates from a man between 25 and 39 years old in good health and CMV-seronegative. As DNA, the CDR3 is TGTGCCAGCAGCTTTTTTGAAGGGGGGGATACTAATGAAAAACTGTTTTTT. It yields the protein CASSFFEGGDTNEKLFF.